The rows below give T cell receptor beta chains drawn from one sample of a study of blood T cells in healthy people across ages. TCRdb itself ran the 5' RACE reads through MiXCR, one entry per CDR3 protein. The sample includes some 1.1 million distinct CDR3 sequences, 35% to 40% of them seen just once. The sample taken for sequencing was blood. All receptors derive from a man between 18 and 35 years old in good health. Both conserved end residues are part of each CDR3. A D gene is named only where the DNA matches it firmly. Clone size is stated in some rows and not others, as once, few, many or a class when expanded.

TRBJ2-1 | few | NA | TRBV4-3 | TGCGCCAGCAGCCACAGTAACCAGGGCCTATCCTACAATGAGCAGTTCTTC | CASSHSNQGLSYNEQFF
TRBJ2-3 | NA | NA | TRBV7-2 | TGTGCCAGCAGCTTGGCGACAGGAATCACAGATACGCAGTATTTT | CASSLATGITDTQYF
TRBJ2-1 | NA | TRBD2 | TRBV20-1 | TGCAGTGCTAGGGGTTATACTAGCGGGGGGCCGTCATTAAGATCATACAATGAGCAGTTCTTC | CSARGYTSGGPSLRSYNEQFF
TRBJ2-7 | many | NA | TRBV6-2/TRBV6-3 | TGTGCCAGCCTACCGGGACGGAGCTACGAGCAGTACTTC | CASLPGRSYEQYF
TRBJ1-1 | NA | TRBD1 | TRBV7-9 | TGTGCCAGCAGCCCGTTTAATATACAGGGGGCGAACACTGAAGCTTTCTTT | CASSPFNIQGANTEAFF
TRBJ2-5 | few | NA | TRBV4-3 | TGCGCCAGCAGCCAAGGGAATGGACGGAATGAGCAGTACTTC | CASSQGNGRNEQYF
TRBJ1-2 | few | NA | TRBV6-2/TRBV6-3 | TGTGCCAGCGAGGGCCCTCGGTTCTATGGCTACACCTTC | CASEGPRFYGYTF
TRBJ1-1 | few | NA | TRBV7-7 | TGTGCTAGCAGCTTAGAAAAGAACACTGAAGCTTTCTTT | CASSLEKNTEAFF
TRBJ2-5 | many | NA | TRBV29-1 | TGCAGCGTTGATCCCAGGGGTGTTGAGACCCAGTACTTC | CSVDPRGVETQYF
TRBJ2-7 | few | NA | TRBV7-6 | TGTGCCAGCAGCTTAGTAGACAGGCCCTCCTACGAGCAGTACTTC | CASSLVDRPSYEQYF
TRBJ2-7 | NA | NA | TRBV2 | TGTGCCAGCATAGTTCTCCAGCCGGGTGAGCAGTACTTC | CASIVLQPGEQYF
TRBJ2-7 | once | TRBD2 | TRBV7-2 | TGTGCCAGCAGCTTAGAGGGGCTAGCGGGAGAGTACGAGCAGTACTTC | CASSLEGLAGEYEQYF
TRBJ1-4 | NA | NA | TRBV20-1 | TGCAGTGCTAGAGGTTCAGATGAAAAACTGTTTTTT | CSARGSDEKLFF
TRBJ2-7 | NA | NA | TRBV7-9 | TGTGCCAGCAGCTTTTTCCAGGCAGCCTACGAGCAGTACTTC | CASSFFQAAYEQYF
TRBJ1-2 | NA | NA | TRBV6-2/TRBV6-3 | TGTGCCAGCAGTTACTTCGGACAGTACACCTTC | CASSYFGQYTF
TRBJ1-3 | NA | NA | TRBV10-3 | TGTGCCATCAGGATTACCGGGACGGCCGGCCGCTCTGGAAACACCATATATTTT | CAIRITGTAGRSGNTIYF
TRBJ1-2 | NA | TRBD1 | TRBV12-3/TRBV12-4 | TGTGCCAGCAGTTATGTCGGGACAGGGGGCTATGGCTACACCTTC | CASSYVGTGGYGYTF
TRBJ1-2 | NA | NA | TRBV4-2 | TGTGCCAGCAGCCACAGGGGCCCTAACTATGGCTACACCTTC | CASSHRGPNYGYTF
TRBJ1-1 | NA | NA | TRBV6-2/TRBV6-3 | TGTGCCAGCAGATCCGGGCTCGAGACTGAAGCTTTCTTT | CASRSGLETEAFF
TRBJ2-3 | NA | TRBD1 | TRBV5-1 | TGCGCCAGCAGCTTGGCCAGGGACAGGGTTCCAGATACGCAGTATTTT | CASSLARDRVPDTQYF
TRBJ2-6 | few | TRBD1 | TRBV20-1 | TGCAGTGCTAGGCACAGGGGGCGTCATGGGGCCAACGTCCTGACTTTC | CSARHRGRHGANVLTF
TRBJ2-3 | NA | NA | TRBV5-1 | TGCGCCAGCAGCGCCCAGAGCGAAACAGATACGCAGTATTTT | CASSAQSETDTQYF
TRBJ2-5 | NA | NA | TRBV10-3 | TGTGCCATCAGGGAGTCGGGGGTAGAGACCCAGTACTTC | CAIRESGVETQYF
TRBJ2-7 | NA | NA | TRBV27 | TGTGCCAGCAGGGTTCGTTGGGCTCCCTACAATGAGCAGTACTTC | CASRVRWAPYNEQYF
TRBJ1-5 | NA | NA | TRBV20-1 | TGCAGTGCTAGCCGGGCGGGCCGACAGACCTATAGCAATCAGCCCCAGCATTTT | CSASRAGRQTYSNQPQHF
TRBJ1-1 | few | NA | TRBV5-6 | TGTGCCAGCAGAGCTTGGGGGGCAGGGAAGATGATGAACACTGAAGCTTTCTTT | CASRAWGAGKMMNTEAFF
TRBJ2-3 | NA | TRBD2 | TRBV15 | TGTGCCACCAGCAGCAGACTAGCGGGGGGTGCAGATACGCAGTATTTT | CATSSRLAGGADTQYF
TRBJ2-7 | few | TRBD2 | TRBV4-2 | TGTGCCAGCAGACACACTAGCGGGGGGGCCTACGAGCAGTACTTC | CASRHTSGGAYEQYF
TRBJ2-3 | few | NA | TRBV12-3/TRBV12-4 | TGTGCCAGCAGTCAACGGTCCCTCGGTACGCAGTATTTT | CASSQRSLGTQYF
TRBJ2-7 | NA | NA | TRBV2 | TGTGCCAGCAAGGGGGTCCGACAGACCTACGAGCAGTACTTC | CASKGVRQTYEQYF
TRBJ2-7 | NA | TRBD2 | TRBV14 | TGTGCCAGCAGCCAAGTACTGACTAGCGGGGGGCAATTAACCGACGAGCAGTACTTC | CASSQVLTSGGQLTDEQYF
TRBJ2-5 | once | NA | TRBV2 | TGTGCCAGCAGTTCAGGGCGGGACAATGAGCAGTACTTC | CASSSGRDNEQYF
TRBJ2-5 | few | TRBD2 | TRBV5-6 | TGTGCCAGCAGTTGGACTAGCGTGGGGACCCAGTACTTC | CASSWTSVGTQYF
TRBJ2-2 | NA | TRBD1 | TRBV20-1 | TGCAGTGCTAGAGATAGGGACAGGTTGAACACCGGGGAGCTGTTTTTT | CSARDRDRLNTGELFF
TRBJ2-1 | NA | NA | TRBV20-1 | TGCAGTGCTAGAGATCACCCCAGCGTTGGCGAGCAGTTCTTC | CSARDHPSVGEQFF
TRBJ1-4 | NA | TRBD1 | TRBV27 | TGTGCCAGCAGTTACAGGGGGCTGGGTGAAAAACTGTTTTTT | CASSYRGLGEKLFF
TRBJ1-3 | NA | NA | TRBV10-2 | TGCGCCAGCATAGGTGAAATCTCTGGAAACACCATATATTTT | CASIGEISGNTIYF